This is a list of T cell receptor beta chains from one sample in a study of T-cell reconstitution after alpha-beta-depleted transplantation in children. One entry per CDR3 protein results from TCRdb running MiXCR on the PCR reads. The table shows nearly 350,000 distinct CDR3 sequences, with 15% to 20% occurring only once. Material: PBMCs, mostly from graft donor cells, obtained 360 days after TCRalphabeta/CD19-depleted stem cell transplant. All receptors derive from a male patient between 2 and 15 years old who had a stem cell transplant for acute lymphoblastic leukemia, so the T cells may come from the graft donor. Both conserved end residues are part of each CDR3. Each record gives: CDR3 protein, CDR3 DNA, V gene, J gene, clone size, D gene. A D gene is named only where the DNA matches it firmly. Some rows have no size entry. The others give once, few or many, or a class for an expanded clone.

CDR3aa: CASSENGGGVEQYF; CDR3nt: TGTGCCAGCAGTGAAAACGGGGGAGGGGTCGAGCAGTACTTC; v_gene: TRBV25-1; j_gene: TRBJ2-7; abundance: -; d_gene: TRBD2
CDR3aa: CASSLEAGGDNHF; CDR3nt: TGTGCCAGCAGCTTAGAGGCGGGAGGGGACAACCACTTT; v_gene: TRBV7-2; j_gene: TRBJ1-6; abundance: many; d_gene: -
CDR3aa: CASSSRAAYEQYF; CDR3nt: TGTGCCAGCAGCTCAAGGGCAGCCTACGAGCAGTACTTC; v_gene: TRBV7-9; j_gene: TRBJ2-7; abundance: many; d_gene: -
CDR3aa: CASSYRASALLAGGSYNEQFF; CDR3nt: TGTGCCAGCAGTTACAGGGCCTCGGCCCTTCTAGCGGGAGGATCCTACAATGAGCAGTTCTTC; v_gene: TRBV6-2/TRBV6-3; j_gene: TRBJ2-1; abundance: -; d_gene: TRBD2
CDR3aa: CASSQDRGISYEQYF; CDR3nt: TGTGCCAGCAGCCAAGATCGAGGGATCTCCTACGAGCAGTACTTC; v_gene: TRBV4-2; j_gene: TRBJ2-7; abundance: -; d_gene: -
CDR3aa: CASSYGTGHHEQYF; CDR3nt: TGTGCCAGCAGTTACGGGACAGGGCACCACGAGCAGTACTTC; v_gene: TRBV6-5; j_gene: TRBJ2-7; abundance: -; d_gene: TRBD1
CDR3aa: CASSPPLAGGSNEQFF; CDR3nt: TGTGCCAGCTCACCACCCCTAGCGGGAGGCTCCAATGAGCAGTTCTTC; v_gene: TRBV18; j_gene: TRBJ2-1; abundance: many; d_gene: TRBD2
CDR3aa: CASSYDPAAYNEQFF; CDR3nt: TGTGCCAGCAGTTACGACCCGGCGGCTTACAATGAGCAGTTCTTC; v_gene: TRBV6-2/TRBV6-3; j_gene: TRBJ2-1; abundance: few; d_gene: -
CDR3aa: CASSYHSVHAGTQYF; CDR3nt: TGTGCCAGCAGCTACCATAGCGTTCACGCGGGGACCCAGTACTTC; v_gene: TRBV6-5; j_gene: TRBJ2-5; abundance: few; d_gene: -
CDR3aa: CASSPGGLAGGPVRNEQFF; CDR3nt: TGTGCCAGCAGCCCGGGGGGGCTAGCGGGAGGGCCGGTTCGGAATGAGCAGTTCTTC; v_gene: TRBV6-1; j_gene: TRBJ2-1; abundance: -; d_gene: TRBD2
CDR3aa: CASSFGRLAGDNEQFF; CDR3nt: TGTGCCAGCAGCTTTGGAAGACTAGCGGGAGATAATGAGCAGTTCTTC; v_gene: TRBV12-1; j_gene: TRBJ2-1; abundance: few; d_gene: -
CDR3aa: CSAPQAGTDTQYF; CDR3nt: TGCAGTGCTCCACAAGCGGGGACAGATACGCAGTATTTT; v_gene: TRBV20-1; j_gene: TRBJ2-3; abundance: -; d_gene: TRBD2
CDR3aa: CASSYVRGSNGEQYF; CDR3nt: TGTGCCAGCAGTTACGTCCGAGGGTCCAACGGCGAGCAGTACTTC; v_gene: TRBV6-5; j_gene: TRBJ2-7; abundance: -; d_gene: -
CDR3aa: CASRAGTSGLSKETQYF; CDR3nt: TGTGCCAGCAGAGCCGGGACTAGCGGGTTGTCAAAAGAGACCCAGTACTTC; v_gene: TRBV7-9; j_gene: TRBJ2-5; abundance: few; d_gene: TRBD2
CDR3aa: CASRLGQTGTYEQYF; CDR3nt: TGTGCCAGCAGACTAGGGCAGACAGGGACCTACGAGCAGTACTTC; v_gene: TRBV2; j_gene: TRBJ2-7; abundance: few; d_gene: TRBD1
CDR3aa: CASRRVGQGYDEQFF; CDR3nt: TGCGCCAGCAGAAGGGTCGGACAGGGTTATGATGAGCAGTTCTTC; v_gene: TRBV5-1; j_gene: TRBJ2-1; abundance: few; d_gene: TRBD1
CDR3aa: CASSQDREYYEQYF; CDR3nt: TGTGCCAGCAGCCAAGATAGGGAGTACTACGAGCAGTACTTC; v_gene: TRBV4-2; j_gene: TRBJ2-7; abundance: few; d_gene: -
CDR3aa: CSVSGLADSYEQYF; CDR3nt: TGCAGCGTTAGCGGACTAGCGGACTCCTACGAGCAGTACTTC; v_gene: TRBV29-1; j_gene: TRBJ2-7; abundance: -; d_gene: TRBD2